These 10 T cell receptor beta chains were sequenced from one sample in a study of OX40 agonist ivuxolimab in advanced cancers. Using immunoSEQ multiplex PCR, the repertoire was profiled, and TCRdb retains in-frame clones only, with some absent. The repertoire holds 80,000 to 95,000 clones, with 65% to 90% as singletons. This specimen was CD4+ or CD8+ T cells sorted from blood, taken in a trial of the OX40 agonist ivuxolimab. These receptors were taken from an adult with an advanced solid tumor such as melanoma, head and neck, liver or kidney cancer.

This clone was picked up one time. The rearrangement joins TRBV4-3 to TRBJ2-5; no definite D call. CDR1 is LGHNA, CDR2 YSLEER, per germline. CDR3 length: 14 residues. V lost 4 bases, J lost 5 bases, and 14 bases lay in between. The CDR3 region has the DNA TGCGCCAGCAGCCCCGCTCCAGGCGAGGAGACCCAGTACTTC. As protein: CASSPAPGEETQYF.

The rearrangement uses TRBV15 and TRBJ2-3; 11 positions agree with TRBD2. Germline-derived CDR1 and CDR2 are LNHNV and YYDKDF (reference sequence). The CDR3 is 16 amino acids. The J segment lost 1 base and the V segment lost 1 base, leaving 1 base of the junction unmatched. The CDR3 protein is CATSRGGLAGTDTQYF. The CDR3 DNA reads as TGTGCCACCAGCAGAGGGGGACTAGCGGGCACAGATACGCAGTATTTT.

The V call is TRBV7-2, the J call TRBJ2-7, with TRBD1 identical over 9 bases. The CDR3 is 16 amino acids. CDR1 SGHTA and CDR2 FQGNSA come from the germline V gene. V lost 5 bases, J lost 0 bases, and 8 bases stayed unmatched. The CDR3 nucleotides read TGTGCCAGCAGCCCCAAGGACAGGGGACACTCCTACGAGCAGTACTTC. Protein product: CASSPKDRGHSYEQYF. The variable domain in full, completed from reference TRBV7-2 and TRBJ2-7, reads GAGVSQSPSNKVTEKGKDVELRCDPISGHTALYWYRQSLGQGLEFLIYFQGNSAPDKSGLPSDRFSAERTGGSVSTLTIQRTQQEDSAVYLCASSPKDRGHSYEQYFGPGTRLTVT.

This clone was recorded only once. The rearrangement links TRBV27 to TRBJ1-5; tentatively, D is TRBD1 (6 bases). The V end lost 5 bases, the J end lost 6 bases, and 17 bases lay between the germline ends. Germline CDR1 and CDR2: MNHEY and SMNVEV (reference sequence). The CDR3 length is 15 residues. CDR3 protein: CASSEGSGVGQPQHF. CDR3 bases: TGTGCCAGCAGTGAGGGGTCAGGGGTGGGTCAGCCCCAGCATTTT.

This clone appeared a few times. This CDR3 reads CASSPSIGGGVDTQYF. The CDR3 DNA reads TGTGCCAGCAGCCCCTCGATTGGCGGGGGGGTAGATACGCAGTATTTT. The chain links TRBV9 to TRBJ2-3, with 9 bases aligning to TRBD2. The CDR3 has 16 residues. With 4 bases clipped from V and 5 bases from J, the junction kept 11 bases outside the gene matches. Germline V gives CDR1 SGDLS, CDR2 YYNGEE.

The chain's CDR3 is CASRAVRKDYGYTF. The CDR3 coding sequence is TGTGCCAGCAGGGCAGTGAGGAAGGACTATGGCTACACCTTC. The J gene is TRBJ1-2, the V gene TRBV2; unclear D gene. The CDR3 runs 14 residues. Trimming removed 6 bases at V and 3 bases at J, with 14 bases between. The germline gives CDR1 SNHLY, CDR2 FYNNEI.

This chain uses TRBV25-1 with TRBJ2-7, with TRBD1 matching over 10 bases. The junction had 5 bases not matched to a gene; V was cut back by 5 bases and J by 4 bases. This CDR3 spans 14 amino acids. CDR1 is MGHDK, CDR2 SYGVNS, per germline. The CDR3 region is CASSKDRGQYEQYF. DNA of the CDR3: TGTGCCAGCAGTAAAGACAGGGGGCAGTACGAGCAGTACTTC.

The chain is built from TRBV6-6 and TRBJ1-4, with D uncertain. Germline V gene sequence: CDR1 MNHNY, CDR2 SVGAGI (reference sequence). Deletions cut 2 bases from V and 8 bases from J, with 6 bases between. The CDR3 is 12 amino acids. CDR3 loop: CASSYGWEKLFF. CDR3 in DNA: TGTGCCAGCAGTTACGGCTGGGAAAAACTGTTTTTT.

The CDR3 spells CASSVVTGGEQYF. The CDR3 DNA reads as TGTGCCAGCAGCGTAGTGACAGGGGGCGAGCAGTACTTC. The chain employs TRBV9 and TRBJ2-5, with 9 bases matching TRBD1. Near its end, the DNA agrees better with TRBJ2-7, so the J call may be wrong. The germline CDR1 and CDR2 sequences are SGDLS and YYNGEE. The CDR3 totals 13 residues.

This chain joins TRBV5-4 and TRBJ2-3; 13 positions agree with TRBD2. The V gene's germline CDR1 is SGHNT and CDR2 YYREEE (reference sequence). The CDR3 length is 15 residues. V lost 3 bases and J lost 6; bases outside the gene matches: 4. The CDR3 sequence: CASSSGTSGEDTQYF. As DNA, the CDR3 is TGTGCCAGCAGCTCCGGGACTAGCGGGGAGGATACGCAGTATTTT. Based on the CDR3 plus reference TRBV5-4 and TRBJ2-3, the full variable domain is ETGVTQSPTHLIKTRGQQVTLRCSSQSGHNTVSWYQQALGQGPQFIFQYYREEENGRGNFPPRFSGLQFPNYSSELNVNALELDDSALYLCASSSGTSGEDTQYFGPGTRLTVL.